This T cell receptor (beta chain) was obtained from a study of blood T cell repertoires in COVID-19. Germline V gene lookup returns CDR1 SNHLY and CDR2 FYNNEI. The V segment lost 6 bases and the J segment 4 bases; nucleotides outside the gene matches: 8. The CDR3 contains 15 residues. In its sample, this clone was seen a few times. Produced via immunoSEQ multiplex PCR; TCRdb's table is partial and in-frame only. The sample consists of roughly 250,000 clones, around 90% of them appearing once. Ages ranged from about 18 to 89 years, with residence in some 25 US areas. The chain uses TRBV2 and TRBJ1-2; 10 nucleotides align to TRBD1. This clonotype was sampled from a woman aged 40 to 50 with acute COVID-19. Material for sequencing was PBMCs or T cells enriched from blood (not recorded which). The CDR3, as DNA: TGTGCCAGCAGGGACAGGGGGTCTACCACCTATGGCTACACCTTC. It yields the protein CASRDRGSTTYGYTF.